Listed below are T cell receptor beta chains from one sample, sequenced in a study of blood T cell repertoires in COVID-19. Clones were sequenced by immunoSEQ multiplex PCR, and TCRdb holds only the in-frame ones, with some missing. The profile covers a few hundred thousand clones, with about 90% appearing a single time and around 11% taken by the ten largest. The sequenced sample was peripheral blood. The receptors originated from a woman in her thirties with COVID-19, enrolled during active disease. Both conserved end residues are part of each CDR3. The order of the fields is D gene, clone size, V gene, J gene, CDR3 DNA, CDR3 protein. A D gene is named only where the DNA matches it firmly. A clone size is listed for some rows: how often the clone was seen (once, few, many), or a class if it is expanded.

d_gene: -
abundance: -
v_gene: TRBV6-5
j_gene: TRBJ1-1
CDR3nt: TGTGCCAGCAGGCTACAGGGACGCACTGAAGCTTTCTTT
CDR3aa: CASRLQGRTEAFF

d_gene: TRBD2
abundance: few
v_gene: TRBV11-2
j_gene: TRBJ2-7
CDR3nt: TGTGCCAGCAGCCAGCAGGGACTAGGCGAGCAGTACTTC
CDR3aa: CASSQQGLGEQYF

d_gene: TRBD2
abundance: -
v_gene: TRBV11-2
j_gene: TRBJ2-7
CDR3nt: TGTGCCAGCAGCTTTGGTAGCGGGAGGGCATACGAGCAGTACTTC
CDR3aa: CASSFGSGRAYEQYF

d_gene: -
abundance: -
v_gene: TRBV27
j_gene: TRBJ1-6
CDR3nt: TGTGCCAGCAGTTTAGATTCCGGGTTGATCAGTGATTCACCCCTCCACTTT
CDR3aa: CASSLDSGLISDSPLHF

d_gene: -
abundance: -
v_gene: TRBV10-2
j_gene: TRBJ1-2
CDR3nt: TGCGCCAGCAGGACAGGACCCATTTCTAACTATGGCTACACCTTC
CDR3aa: CASRTGPISNYGYTF

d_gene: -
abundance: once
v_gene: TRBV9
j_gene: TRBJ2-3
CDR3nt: TGTGCCAGCAGCGGTTCCTCTAGCACAGATACGCAGTATTTT
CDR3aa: CASSGSSSTDTQYF

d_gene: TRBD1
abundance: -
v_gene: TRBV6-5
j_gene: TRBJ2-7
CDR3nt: TGTGCCAGCAGTTACCGGGACAGAACGCTATACGAGCAGTACTTC
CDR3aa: CASSYRDRTLYEQYF

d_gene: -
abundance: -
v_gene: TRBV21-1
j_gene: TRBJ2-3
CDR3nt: TGTGCCAGCAGCAAAGAGAAGGGGGTGGGCACAGATACGCAGTATTTT
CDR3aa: CASSKEKGVGTDTQYF

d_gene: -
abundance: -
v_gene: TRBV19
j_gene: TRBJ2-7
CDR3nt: TGTGCCAGTAGTATAGGCGGGATTGTCGACGAGCAGTACTTC
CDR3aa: CASSIGGIVDEQYF

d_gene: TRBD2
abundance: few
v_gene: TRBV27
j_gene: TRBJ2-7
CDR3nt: TGTGCCAGCAGCCGGGACTACCGAGCCTACGAGCAGTACTTC
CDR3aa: CASSRDYRAYEQYF

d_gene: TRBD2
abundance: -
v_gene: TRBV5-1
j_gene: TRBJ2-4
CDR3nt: TGCGCCAGCAGCTTGGACGGGACTAGCTTGTACATTCAGTACTTC
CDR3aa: CASSLDGTSLYIQYF

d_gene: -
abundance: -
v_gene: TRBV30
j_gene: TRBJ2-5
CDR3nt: TGTGCCTGGAGTGCCGTTCGGGGGACCCAGTACTTC
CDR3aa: CAWSAVRGTQYF

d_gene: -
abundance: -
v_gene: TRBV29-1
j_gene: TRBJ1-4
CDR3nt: TGCAGCGTATCAAACAGCAACGAAAAACTGTTTTTT
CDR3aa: CSVSNSNEKLFF

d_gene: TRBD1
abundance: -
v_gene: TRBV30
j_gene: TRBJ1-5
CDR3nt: TGTGCCTGGAGTGTGACAGGGCTCAATCAGCCCCAGCATTTT
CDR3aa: CAWSVTGLNQPQHF

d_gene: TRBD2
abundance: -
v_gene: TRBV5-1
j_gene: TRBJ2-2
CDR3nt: TGCGCCAGCGATAGCGGGAGGGATAACACCGGGGAGCTGTTTTTT
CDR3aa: CASDSGRDNTGELFF

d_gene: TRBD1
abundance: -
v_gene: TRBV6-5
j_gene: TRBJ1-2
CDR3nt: TGTGCCAGTTTCTTTCCGGGACAGGGCGGTGGCTACACCTTC
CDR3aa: CASFFPGQGGGYTF

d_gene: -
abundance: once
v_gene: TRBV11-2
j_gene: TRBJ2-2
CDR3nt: TGTGCCAGCAAGCCAGAGGGCCGGGGGTGGTTCGGGGAGCTGTTTTTT
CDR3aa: CASKPEGRGWFGELFF

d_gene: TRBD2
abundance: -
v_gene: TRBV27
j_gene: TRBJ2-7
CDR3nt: TGTGCCAGCAGTTCTCCGAGCGGGGGCTTCTACGAGCAGTACTTC
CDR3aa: CASSSPSGGFYEQYF

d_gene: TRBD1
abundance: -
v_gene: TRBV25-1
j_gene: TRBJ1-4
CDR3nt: TGTGCCAGCCTGACAGGGGGTGGAGAAAAACTGTTTTTT
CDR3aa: CASLTGGGEKLFF

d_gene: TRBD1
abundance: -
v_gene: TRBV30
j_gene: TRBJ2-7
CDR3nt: TGTGCCTGGTCCTTCCGTCAGGGGACAGTGTCCTACGAGCAGTACTTC
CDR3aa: CAWSFRQGTVSYEQYF